The 30 T cell receptor beta chains below were found in one sample sequenced in a study of beta chain features in type 1 diabetes. Since all of the isolated RNA was reverse transcribed, expressed TCRB transcripts were what got sequenced. Clones were read by immunoSEQ multiplex PCR, and TCRdb kept only the in-frame ones, dropping some. The sample has about 15,000 clones; around 43% are singletons. The sequenced material came from stem cell memory CD4+ T cells from blood. The receptors derive from a middle-aged woman in good health.

The chain uses TRBV29-1 and TRBJ1-1, with D uncertain. The CDR3 loop spans 13 amino acids. V gave up 6 bases and J gave up 3 bases, with 14 bases separating them. Germline CDR1 is SQVTM and CDR2 is ANQGSEA. CDR3 sequence (DNA): TGCAGCGTCGAACAAGCGGATTACACTGAAGCTTTCTTT. As protein: CSVEQADYTEAFF. Combining the CDR3 with reference TRBV29-1 and TRBJ1-1 gives the whole variable domain SAVISQKPSRDICQRGTSLTIQCQVDSQVTMMFWYRQQPGQSLTLIATANQGSEATYESGFVIDKFPISRPNLTFSTLTVSNMSPEDSSIYLCSVEQADYTEAFFGQGTRLTVV.

This clone was recorded a few times. CDR3 loop: CASSATLYYEQYF. As DNA, the CDR3 is TGTGCCAGTAGTGCCACATTATACTACGAGCAGTACTTC. This chain uses TRBV19 with TRBJ2-7; no clear D. Germline CDR1 is LNHDA and CDR2 is SQIVND (reference sequence). V was trimmed by 5 bases and J by 3 bases, leaving 11 bases between them. This CDR3 is 13 amino acids long.

The genes are TRBV2 and TRBJ2-2; D is ambiguous. This CDR3 is 15 amino acids long. Germline CDR1 SNHLY, CDR2 FYNNEI. Trimming removed 3 bases at V and 4 bases at J, with 12 bases between. The chain's CDR3 is CASSELSVSTGELFF. The CDR3 DNA follows: TGTGCCAGCAGTGAGTTATCGGTGAGCACCGGGGAGCTGTTTTTT.

This chain joins TRBV2 and TRBJ1-2; 7 bases align to TRBD1. CDR1 is SNHLY and CDR2 is FYNNEI in the germline V gene. The CDR3 sequence is 13 residues long. J was trimmed by 8 bases and V by 4 bases; bases with no gene match: 7. The DNA of the CDR3 is TGTGCCAGCAGTGGGGGACAGCGCCTGGGCTACACCTTC. Its protein is CASSGGQRLGYTF.

This clone came up once. The V gene is TRBV19, the J gene TRBJ1-4, with 8 bases lining up with TRBD1. The CDR3 contains 15 residues. Looked up from germline, CDR1 is LNHDA and CDR2 is SQIVND (reference sequence). The V and J ends lost 5 bases and 8 bases, in that order; junction bases with no gene match: 10. The CDR3 region has the DNA TGTGCCAGTAGTTTTGACCGACAGGGGAAAGAAAAACTGTTTTTT. This translates into CASSFDRQGKEKLFF.

The V and J genes are TRBV6-5 and TRBJ1-6; TRBD1 is a possible D gene (6 bases). Germline V gives CDR1 MNHEY, CDR2 SVGAGI. The V end was cut by 1 base, the J end by 10 bases, with 14 bases between. The CDR3 is 15 residues long. The CDR3 reads CASSYLQGKNSPLHF. The DNA for the CDR3 is TGTGCCAGCAGTTACTTACAGGGCAAGAACTCACCCCTCCACTTT.

The V and J genes are TRBV2 and TRBJ2-5, with 11 bases identical to TRBD1. Germline V gives CDR1 SNHLY, CDR2 FYNNEI. V gave up 6 bases and J gave up 5 bases; unmatched junction bases: 8. The CDR3 has 15 residues. CDR3 nucleotide sequence: TGTGCCAGCAGCGCAGGACAGGGGGCCCGGGAGACCCAGTACTTC. Residues: CASSAGQGARETQYF.

This clone showed up just a few times. The CDR3 region has the DNA TGTGCCAGCAGCTTACGCCAGGGGCTCGGCAATCAGCCCCAGCATTTT. Amino acids: CASSLRQGLGNQPQHF. The V call is TRBV7-2, the J call TRBJ1-5, with D possibly TRBD1 on 6 matching bases. The germline V gene has CDR1 SGHTA and CDR2 FQGNSA. The CDR3 runs 16 residues. Trimming took 2 bases from V and 2 from J, leaving 13 bases between them.

This clone turned up a few times. The rearrangement links TRBV7-6 to TRBJ2-7, with 12 bases aligning to TRBD2. This CDR3 has 16 residues. V gave up 5 bases and J gave up 2 bases; unmatched junction bases: 7. Germline CDR1 reads SGHVS; CDR2 reads FNYEAQ. The CDR3 DNA reads as TGTGCCAGCAGCGCCGTTTCTAGCGGGGGGGCCTACGAGCAGTACTTC. Protein sequence: CASSAVSSGGAYEQYF.

The rearrangement links TRBV10-3 to TRBJ2-7, with a tentative D call TRBD1 (6 bases). The CDR3 consists of 14 residues. Trimming left V 3 bases short and J 3 bases short, with 12 bases between. From germline, CDR1 is ENHRY and CDR2 SYGVKD. CDR3 sequence reads: CAISDPNRDYEQYF. The CDR3 nucleotides read TGTGCCATCAGTGACCCCAACAGGGACTACGAGCAGTACTTC.

Here the CDR3 reads CASSFGQGTADTQYF. The CDR3 DNA is TGTGCCAGCAGCTTCGGACAGGGGACGGCAGATACGCAGTATTTT. V gene TRBV7-9 combines with J gene TRBJ2-3, with TRBD1 matching over 9 bases. Germline V gives CDR1 SEHNR, CDR2 FQNEAQ (reference sequence). The CDR3 extends over 15 amino acids. Unmatched junction bases numbered 5, after V lost 3 bases and J lost 4 bases.

This clone was detected once. This chain links TRBV19 with TRBJ1-1; D not resolved. The length of the CDR3 is 13 residues. V was trimmed by 6 bases and J by 3 bases, leaving 11 bases between them. Per the germline V gene, CDR1 is LNHDA and CDR2 is SQIVND (reference sequence). The chain's CDR3 is CASSRLGYTEAFF. The CDR3 DNA sequence: TGTGCCAGTAGCCGACTCGGATACACTGAAGCTTTCTTT.

The CDR3 sequence: CASSLAGPTGELFF. DNA for the CDR3: TGTGCCAGCAGCTTGGCAGGGCCCACCGGGGAGCTGTTTTTT. The V and J genes are TRBV11-2 and TRBJ2-2, with a weak D call TRBD1 (5 bases). CDR1 and CDR2 (germline): SGHAT, FQNNGV. This CDR3 is 14 amino acids long. Trimming took off 3 bases at V and 4 bases at J, with 9 bases between the two ends.

This chain links TRBV6-6 with TRBJ2-5; 7 nucleotides agree with TRBD2. The CDR3 length is 14 residues. Unmatched junction bases numbered 6, after V lost 6 bases and J lost 2 bases. The germline gives CDR1 MNHNY, CDR2 SVGAGI (reference sequence). The CDR3 protein is CASSLGGYQETQYF. The CDR3, as DNA: TGTGCCAGCAGCCTGGGAGGGTATCAAGAGACCCAGTACTTC.

This clone has just one count. The rearrangement uses TRBV6-5 and TRBJ2-1; D is possibly TRBD1 (6 bases). This CDR3 contains 14 residues. CDR1 is MNHEY, CDR2 SVGAGI, per germline. V was clipped by 7 bases and J by 4 bases, with 14 bases between them. CDR3 sequence reads: CASNRGNLYNEQFF. The CDR3 DNA follows: TGTGCCAGCAATAGGGGGAACCTATACAATGAGCAGTTCTTC.

This clone was seen more than once but under ten times. The genes are TRBV5-1 and TRBJ2-1, with TRBD2 identical over 10 bases. This CDR3 is 18 amino acids long. The V gene end was trimmed by 4 bases and the J gene end by 9 bases; junction bases not matched to a gene: 19. Germline V gene data show CDR1 as SGHRS and CDR2 as YFSETQ. CDR3 nucleotides: TGCGCCAGCAGCCCGTTGCTCCCTCTAGCGGGGGCCGCCTTTGAGCAGTTCTTC. Protein product: CASSPLLPLAGAAFEQFF.

V gene TRBV11-2 combines with J gene TRBJ1-1; a possible D gene is TRBD1 (5 bases). The CDR3 contains 16 residues. The V end was cut by 5 bases, the J end by 0 bases, with 16 bases between. Germline V gene data show CDR1 as SGHAT and CDR2 as FQNNGV. The CDR3 loop reads CASSPRQSRLNTEAFF. The DNA of the CDR3 is TGTGCCAGCAGCCCTCGACAGTCACGGTTGAACACTGAAGCTTTCTTT.

This chain joins TRBV5-1 and TRBJ1-2; the D gene is possibly TRBD1 (5 bases). V was clipped by 0 bases and J by 0 bases, with 12 bases between them. Germline loops: CDR1 SGHRS, CDR2 YFSETQ. The CDR3 length is 16 residues. The CDR3 region is CASSLDPGGANYGYTF. The DNA for the CDR3 is TGCGCCAGCAGCTTGGATCCGGGGGGGGCTAACTATGGCTACACCTTC.

In its sample, this clone was seen a few times. This sequence joins TRBV5-1 and TRBJ2-7; D is perhaps TRBD2 (7 bases). V lost 5 bases and J lost 2, with 20 bases in between. This CDR3 is 16 amino acids long. Germline-derived CDR1 and CDR2 are SGHRS and YFSETQ. The CDR3 loop is CASREEERGGAYEQYF. DNA of the CDR3: TGCGCCAGCAGGGAAGAAGAGCGCGGGGGCGCCTACGAGCAGTACTTC.

The V call is TRBV7-2, the J call TRBJ2-6; D is perhaps TRBD1 (6 bases). Germline CDR1 is SGHTA and CDR2 is FQGNSA. The CDR3 is 15 amino acids. Trimming removed 5 bases from V and 2 bases from J, with 10 bases in between. The CDR3: CASSPNRAGANVLTF. The CDR3 DNA is TGTGCCAGCAGCCCTAACAGGGCTGGGGCCAACGTCCTGACTTTC.

The chain combines TRBV6-1 with TRBJ1-3; D uncertain. Germline V gene data show CDR1 as MNHNS and CDR2 as SASEGT. There are 13 residues in the CDR3. The V end was cut by 6 bases, the J end by 0 bases, with 6 bases between. This CDR3 is CASREGSGNTIYF. CDR3 in DNA: TGTGCCAGCAGGGAGGGCTCTGGAAACACCATATATTTT.

The V call is TRBV27, the J call TRBJ2-7; maybe TRBD2 (6 bases). Germline CDR1 reads MNHEY; CDR2 reads SMNVEV (reference sequence). The CDR3 sequence is 11 residues long. Trimming took off 8 bases at V and 2 bases at J, with 7 bases between the two ends. The CDR3 DNA follows: TGTGCCAGCTGGGGGGCCTACGAGCAGTACTTC. This translates into CASWGAYEQYF.

This clone was recorded only once. This sequence joins TRBV6-5 and TRBJ2-7; D gene ambiguous. V gave up 8 bases and J gave up 6 bases, with 5 bases separating them. The CDR3 length is 9 residues. Germline V gene sequence: CDR1 MNHEY, CDR2 SVGAGI. This CDR3 reads CASSIEQYF. The CDR3 nucleotides read TGTGCCAGCTCTATCGAGCAGTACTTC.

The chain uses TRBV18 and TRBJ2-7; 7 bases fit TRBD1. J gave up 2 bases and V 3 bases, and 10 bases lay outside the gene matches. CDR1 is KGHSH, CDR2 LQKENI, per germline. This CDR3 region has 16 residues. In nucleotides, the CDR3 is TGTGCCAGCTCACCCTTCGACAGGGCTATCGCCTACGAGCAGTACTTC. Protein sequence: CASSPFDRAIAYEQYF.

This clone occurred a few times. The chain uses TRBV19 and TRBJ2-1; 8 bases line up with TRBD2. The CDR3 totals 17 residues. Germline loops: CDR1 LNHDA, CDR2 SQIVND (reference sequence). V was clipped by 5 bases and J by 6 bases; unmatched bases: 15. The CDR3 DNA follows: TGTGCCAGTAGTCTTCACCCGTCCGGGACTAGGTCCAATGAGCAGTTCTTC. Protein: CASSLHPSGTRSNEQFF.

V and J are TRBV7-8 and TRBJ2-2; 15 positions agree with TRBD2. Trimming at V came to 5 bases and at J to 0 bases, leaving 7 bases not matched to a gene. This CDR3 is 19 amino acids long. Germline lookup yields CDR1 SGHVS and CDR2 FQNEAQ. The CDR3 protein is CASSKGLAGGSTNTGELFF. As DNA, the CDR3 is TGTGCCAGCAGCAAGGGACTAGCGGGGGGCTCGACGAACACCGGGGAGCTGTTTTTT.

The chain employs TRBV14 and TRBJ1-2; a weak D match, TRBD1 (5 bases). Germline CDR1 reads SGHDN; CDR2 reads FVKESK. CDR3 size: 15 residues. V lost 0 bases and J 4 bases, leaving 12 bases between the germline ends. Written as DNA, the CDR3 is TGTGCCAGCAGCCAAGATCGGCGGGACCTCTATGGCTACACCTTC. It codes for CASSQDRRDLYGYTF.

V and J are TRBV5-1 and TRBJ2-2; D is ambiguous. The CDR3 contains 13 residues. The V gene lost 4 bases and the J gene lost 5 bases, with 9 bases spanning the gap. Per germline, CDR1 SGHRS and CDR2 YFSETQ. For the CDR3, the DNA is TGCGCCAGCAGCCCCCTTTTGACCGGGGAGCTGTTTTTT. Translating it yields CASSPLLTGELFF.

The rearrangement uses TRBV6-6 and TRBJ2-2; TRBD2 matches 8 bases. Germline CDR1 reads MNHNY; CDR2 reads SVGAGI (reference sequence). This CDR3 is built from 14 residues. Losses at the gene ends were 4 bases for V and 5 bases for J; bases not matched to a gene: 3. CDR3 sequence reads: CASSWRGETGELFF. The CDR3 DNA reads TGTGCCAGCAGTTGGCGGGGGGAGACCGGGGAGCTGTTTTTT.

This clone has a handful of counts. This rearrangement joins TRBV7-6 to TRBJ1-5, with a possible D match to TRBD1 (5 bases). CDR1 and CDR2 (germline): SGHVS, FNYEAQ. V gave up 1 base and J gave up 2 bases, with 6 bases separating them. CDR3 size: 14 residues. CDR3 protein: CASSLGGGNQPQHF. In nucleotides, the CDR3 is TGTGCCAGCAGCTTAGGGGGGGGCAATCAGCCCCAGCATTTT. Full variable domain (remainder filled in from reference TRBV7-6 and TRBJ1-5): GAGVSQSPRYKVTKRGQDVALRCDPISGHVSLYWYRQALGQGPEFLTYFNYEAQQDKSGLPNDRFSAERPEGSISTLTIQRTEQRDSAMYRCASSLGGGNQPQHFGDGTRLSIL.